Shown below are 15 T cell receptor beta chains from a single sample sequenced in a study of cytomegalovirus exposure and HLA in healthy donors. It was with 60 Vbeta and 13 Jbeta primers that the PCR ran. Assay: immunoSEQ multiplex PCR; the TCRdb copy retains only in-frame clones and omits some. Reported are approximately 110,000 clones; the ten largest clones contain around 3.5%. The sample taken for sequencing was PBMCs. The receptors here all came from a man aged 30 to 45 in good health and CMV-seronegative.

V is TRBV5-1 and J is TRBJ2-3, with a tentative D call TRBD2 (6 bases). The CDR3 contains 18 residues. Trimming stripped 3 bases from V and 2 bases from J, with 22 bases between. The germline gives CDR1 SGHRS, CDR2 YFSETQ. For the CDR3, the DNA is TGCGCCAGCAGCTCCCGAAATACCCGACTAGGCGACACAGATACGCAGTATTTT. Translation: CASSSRNTRLGDTDTQYF.

The chain joins TRBV10-3 to TRBJ2-1; D might be TRBD1 (5 bases). Trimming left V 4 bases short and J 6 bases short, with 19 bases between. The CDR3 contains 16 residues. Germline V gene sequence: CDR1 ENHRY, CDR2 SYGVKD. Written as DNA, the CDR3 is TGTGCCATCAGTGTGTCATGGGGCTCCCAGCCCAATGAGCAGTTCTTC. Its translation is CAISVSWGSQPNEQFF.

The chain couples TRBV4-2 to TRBJ2-2, with 15 bases identical to TRBD2. Germline-derived CDR1 and CDR2 are LGHNA and YNFKEQ. The trim removed 1 base at V and 5 bases at J, leaving 5 bases unmatched. The CDR3 spans 18 residues. CDR3: CASSQGGLAGGVTGELFF. Written as DNA, the CDR3 is TGTGCCAGCAGCCAAGGGGGACTAGCGGGGGGTGTAACCGGGGAGCTGTTTTTT.

The gene calls are TRBV2 and TRBJ2-5, with D uncertain. Germline lookup yields CDR1 SNHLY and CDR2 FYNNEI. Deletions cut 7 bases from V and 5 bases from J, with 11 bases between. CDR3 length: 12 amino acids. The CDR3 sequence is CASNPARETQYF. The CDR3 coding sequence is TGTGCCAGCAACCCCGCCCGGGAGACCCAGTACTTC.

V is TRBV5-1 and J is TRBJ2-5; tentative D call: TRBD1 (5 bases). V was pared by 5 bases and J by 0 bases, with 11 bases between. Germline CDR1 reads SGHRS; CDR2 reads YFSETQ. This CDR3 spans 14 amino acids. The CDR3: CASSGDSNQETQYF. Here the CDR3 DNA reads TGCGCCAGCAGTGGCGACAGCAACCAAGAGACCCAGTACTTC.

The rearrangement uses TRBV6-4 and TRBJ1-2, with D hard to call. The CDR3 length is 14 residues. CDR1 is MRHNA and CDR2 is SNTAGT in the germline V gene. Trimming removed 7 bases at V and 1 base at J, with 13 bases between. The CDR3 reads CASKETADNYGYTF. The CDR3 nucleotides read TGTGCCAGCAAGGAGACGGCCGATAACTATGGCTACACCTTC.

The chain uses TRBV5-6 and TRBJ2-5, with D possibly matching TRBD2 (5 bases). The J call is uncertain, as TRBJ2-7 better fits the DNA end. The CDR3 consists of 16 residues. CDR1 is SGHDT, CDR2 YYEEEE, per germline. The chain's CDR3 is CASSLGNEGFSYEQYF. CDR3 sequence (DNA): TGTGCCAGCAGCTTGGGGAACGAGGGTTTCTCCTACGAGCAGTACTTC.

The chain recombines TRBV11-2 with TRBJ2-7; perhaps TRBD1 as D (5 bases). This CDR3 region has 17 residues. The V gene's germline CDR1 is SGHAT and CDR2 FQNNGV. Trimming shortened V by 3 bases and J by 0 bases, and 18 bases separated the two germline ends. The CDR3 spells CASSFRGLGTGSYEQYF. CDR3 nucleotides: TGTGCCAGCAGCTTTAGGGGCCTAGGTACAGGCTCCTACGAGCAGTACTTC.

This rearrangement joins TRBV5-1 to TRBJ2-1; D is unclear. Germline CDR1 is SGHRS and CDR2 is YFSETQ. Trimming removed 2 bases at V and 8 bases at J, with 5 bases between. The CDR3 has 11 amino acids. The DNA for the CDR3 is TGCGCCAGCAGCTTTGAGGATGAGCAGTTCTTC. This codes for CASSFEDEQFF.

The chain uses TRBV7-2 and TRBJ2-4; a weak D match, TRBD2 (7 bases). V was clipped by 5 bases and J by 5 bases, with 22 bases between them. This CDR3 spans 17 amino acids. CDR1 is SGHTA, CDR2 FQGNSA, per germline. CDR3 region: CASSLGASGVWQNIQYF. CDR3 coding DNA: TGTGCCAGCAGCCTGGGGGCCAGCGGGGTCTGGCAAAACATTCAGTACTTC.

The chain is built from TRBV5-4 and TRBJ1-1; D is unclear. This CDR3 is 15 amino acids long. Germline values: CDR1 SGHNT, CDR2 YYREEE (reference sequence). Trimming pared 0 bases from V and 6 bases from J, leaving 15 bases between. The CDR3 sequence: CASSLGERKYAEAFF. In DNA, the CDR3 is TGTGCCAGCAGCTTGGGGGAGAGAAAGTACGCTGAAGCTTTCTTT.

The chain carries TRBV2 and TRBJ1-4; D remains ambiguous. The CDR3 is 16 residues long. V lost 2 bases and J lost 0, with 10 bases in between. Germline V gives CDR1 SNHLY, CDR2 FYNNEI. In DNA form, the CDR3 reads TGTGCCAGCAGTGAATACAACATTGCAACTAATGAAAAACTGTTTTTT. Translation gives CASSEYNIATNEKLFF.

The genes are TRBV5-6 and TRBJ1-4, with D maybe TRBD1 (6 bases). The V end was cut by 0 bases, the J end by 7 bases, with 7 bases between. CDR1 is SGHDT, CDR2 YYEEEE, per germline. The CDR3 has 13 residues. The CDR3 here is CASSLGTVEKLFF. The DNA for the CDR3 is TGTGCCAGCAGCTTGGGGACAGTTGAAAAACTGTTTTTT.

The chain recombines TRBV5-4 with TRBJ1-3; TRBD1 matches at 9 bases. The junction had 5 bases not matched to a gene; V was cut back by 4 bases and J by 0 bases. Per the germline V gene, CDR1 is SGHNT and CDR2 is YYREEE (reference sequence). CDR3 size: 16 residues. The DNA for the CDR3 is TGTGCCAGCAGCCCGGGACAGGGTTACTCTGGAAACACCATATATTTT. Translation: CASSPGQGYSGNTIYF.

The J gene is TRBJ1-2, the V gene TRBV5-1; the D gene is possibly TRBD1 (5 bases). Germline V lookup: CDR1 SGHRS, CDR2 YFSETQ. Trimming took 0 bases from V and 8 from J, leaving 20 bases between them. The CDR3 runs to 16 residues. The CDR3: CASSLGVSSLRGGYTF. The CDR3 coding sequence is TGCGCCAGCAGCTTGGGGGTCAGTTCCCTAAGGGGCGGCTACACCTTC. Combining the CDR3 with reference TRBV5-1 and TRBJ1-2 gives the whole variable domain KAGVTQTPRYLIKTRGQQVTLSCSPISGHRSVSWYQQTPGQGLQFLFEYFSETQRNKGNFPGRFSGRQFSNSRSEMNVSTLELGDSALYLCASSLGVSSLRGGYTFGSGTRLTVV.